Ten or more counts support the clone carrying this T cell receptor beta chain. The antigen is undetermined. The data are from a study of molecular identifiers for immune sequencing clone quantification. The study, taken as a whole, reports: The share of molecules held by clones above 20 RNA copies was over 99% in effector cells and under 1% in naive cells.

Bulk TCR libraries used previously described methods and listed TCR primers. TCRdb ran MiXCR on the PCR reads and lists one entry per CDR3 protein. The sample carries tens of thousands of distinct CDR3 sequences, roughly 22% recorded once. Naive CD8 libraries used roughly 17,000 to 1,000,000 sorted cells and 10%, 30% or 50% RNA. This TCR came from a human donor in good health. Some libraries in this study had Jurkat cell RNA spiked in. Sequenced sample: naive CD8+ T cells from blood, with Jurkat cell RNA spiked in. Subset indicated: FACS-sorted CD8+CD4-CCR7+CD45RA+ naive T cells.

The CDR3 spells CASSVAGGRTDTQYF. CDR3 DNA: TGTGCCAGCTCAGTAGCGGGAGGGCGCACAGATACGCAGTATTTT. The chain is built from TRBV18 and TRBJ2-3, with TRBD2 identical over 11 bases. With V trimmed by 5 bases and J by 1 base, 2 bases remained unmatched. The CDR3 runs 15 residues. Germline V gives CDR1 KGHSH, CDR2 LQKENI. Full variable domain (rest looked up from reference TRBV18 and TRBJ2-3): NAGVMQNPRHLVRRRGQEARLRCSPMKGHSHVYWYRQLPEEGLKFMVYLQKENIIDESGMPKERFSAEFPKEGPSILRIQQVVRGDSAAYFCASSVAGGRTDTQYFGPGTRLTVL.